The 28 T cell receptor beta chains reported below all come from one sample, sequenced in a study of blood T cell repertoires in COVID-19. Repertoires were generated with immunoSEQ multiplex PCR, while TCRdb's copy carries only in-frame clones and drops some. The top ten hold 1.8% of the sample, which has under 250,000 clones, 84% seen once. The sample consisted of PBMCs or T cells enriched from blood (not recorded which). Every receptor here comes from a man between 60 and 75 years old who had recovered from COVID-19.

The chain is built from TRBV29-1 and TRBJ1-2, with D perhaps TRBD1 (5 bases). The V gene's germline CDR1 is SQVTM and CDR2 ANQGSEA. Trimming stripped 3 bases from V and 8 bases from J, with 16 bases between. This CDR3 has 13 residues. DNA for the CDR3: TGCAGCGTTGAGTGGGGCCAGGTGGAAGGCTACACCTTC. Translating gives CSVEWGQVEGYTF.

This clone turned up a few times. V usage is TRBV7-2 and J usage is TRBJ2-7; a possible D gene is TRBD2 (5 bases). The V end was cut by 1 base, the J end by 3 bases, with 10 bases between. Germline loops: CDR1 SGHTA, CDR2 FQGNSA. The CDR3 runs to 14 residues. In DNA form, the CDR3 reads TGTGCCAGCAGCTTAGTAGCGAGGGACTACGAGCAGTACTTC. It codes for CASSLVARDYEQYF.

The chain links TRBV3-1 (or the pseudogene TRBV3-2) to TRBJ2-1, with D maybe TRBD1 (6 bases). CDR1 and CDR2 from the germline V gene are LGHDT and YNNKEL (reference sequence). The length of the CDR3 is 14 residues. Trimming stripped 7 bases from V and 5 bases from J, with 15 bases between. CDR3 region: CASKGTFDNNEQFF. The CDR3 coding sequence is TGTGCCAGCAAGGGGACATTCGACAACAATGAGCAGTTCTTC.

The chain combines TRBV10-3 with TRBJ1-1, with a possible D match to TRBD1 (6 bases). The V and J ends lost 6 bases and 1 base respectively, with 9 bases between them. The CDR3 extends over 13 amino acids. CDR1 ENHRY and CDR2 SYGVKD come from the germline V gene. The CDR3 loop is CAISWDKNTEAFF. CDR3 in DNA: TGTGCCATCAGCTGGGACAAGAACACTGAAGCTTTCTTT.

V is TRBV5-1 and J is TRBJ2-1; 9 positions agree with TRBD2. Germline CDR1 is SGHRS and CDR2 is YFSETQ. CDR3 length: 15 residues. V was clipped by 1 base and J by 7 bases; unmatched bases: 6. This CDR3 reads CASSLLAGQWNEQFF. For the CDR3, the DNA is TGCGCCAGCAGCTTGCTAGCGGGGCAATGGAATGAGCAGTTCTTC.

The V gene is TRBV5-4, the J gene TRBJ1-3; perhaps TRBD1 as D (5 bases). CDR3 length equals 17 residues. Germline V gene data show CDR1 as SGHNT and CDR2 as YYREEE (reference sequence). The V gene lost 0 bases and the J gene lost 0 bases, with 13 bases spanning the gap. CDR3 protein: CASSLALGEISGNTIYF. In DNA, the CDR3 is TGTGCCAGCAGCTTGGCCTTAGGGGAAATCTCTGGAAACACCATATATTTT.

This clone was counted a few times. This sequence joins TRBV4-1 and TRBJ2-2; perhaps TRBD2 as D (6 bases). The CDR3 sequence is 14 residues long. Germline V gene lookup returns CDR1 MGHRA and CDR2 YSYEKL. V gave up 4 bases and J gave up 6 bases, with 12 bases separating them. The CDR3 nucleotides read TGCGCCAGCAGCCCCGCGGGGTCGGCCGGGGAGCTGTTTTTT. It specifies CASSPAGSAGELFF.

This clone is a singleton in its sample. J is TRBJ1-6 and V is TRBV2; 7 nucleotides match TRBD1. The ends lost 2 bases at V and 10 bases at J; junction bases unmatched: 5. The CDR3 is 14 residues long. Germline-derived CDR1 and CDR2 are SNHLY and FYNNEI. The CDR3: CASSELGGGSPLHF. The CDR3 DNA reads TGTGCCAGCAGTGAACTAGGGGGCGGATCACCCCTCCACTTT.

The chain recombines TRBV18 with TRBJ1-4; TRBD1 aligns across 8 bases. The CDR3 is made up of 16 amino acids. Germline V lookup: CDR1 KGHSH, CDR2 LQKENI. J gave up 8 bases and V 2 bases, and 10 bases lay outside the gene matches. CDR3 coding DNA: TGTGCCAGCTCACCAGTTAGAGGACAGGGCCCCGAAAAACTGTTTTTT. Its protein product is CASSPVRGQGPEKLFF. The complete variable domain, with remaining parts taken from reference TRBV18 and TRBJ1-4, reads NAGVMQNPRHLVRRRGQEARLRCSPMKGHSHVYWYRQLPEEGLKFMVYLQKENIIDESGMPKERFSAEFPKEGPSILRIQQVVRGDSAAYFCASSPVRGQGPEKLFFGSGTQLSVL.

The V gene is TRBV11-3, the J gene TRBJ1-4, with D perhaps matching TRBD1 (6 bases). Germline V lookup: CDR1 SGHNT, CDR2 YENEEA. Trimming left V 4 bases short and J 7 bases short, with 13 bases between. There are 14 residues in the CDR3. CDR3 coding DNA: TGTGCCAGCAGCTACCGCAGGGGTAGTGAAAAACTGTTTTTT. Encoded protein: CASSYRRGSEKLFF.

This chain uses TRBV13 with TRBJ2-5, with no clear D. The V gene lost 2 bases and the J gene lost 3 bases, with 7 bases spanning the gap. The germline CDR1 and CDR2 sequences are PRHDT and FYEKMQ (reference sequence). This CDR3 has 13 amino acids. CDR3 nucleotide sequence: TGTGCCAGCAGCTTAAACGGAGAAGAGACCCAGTACTTC. It encodes CASSLNGEETQYF.

This clone was detected only a few times. The CDR3 DNA reads TGTGCCAGCTCACCGGGATTCGGGGGGCGGAACGAGCAGTACTTC. Protein sequence: CASSPGFGGRNEQYF. J is TRBJ2-7 and V is TRBV18; a weak D match, TRBD2 (7 bases). Germline V gives CDR1 KGHSH, CDR2 LQKENI. Trimming pared 3 bases from V and 5 bases from J, leaving 17 bases between. The CDR3 is 15 amino acids.

V is TRBV2 and J is TRBJ2-3; a weak D match, TRBD2 (6 bases). CDR1 is SNHLY and CDR2 is FYNNEI in the germline V gene. The CDR3 has 14 residues. Trimming pared 7 bases from V and 1 base from J, leaving 12 bases between. The CDR3 coding sequence is TGTGCCAGCATGGGGGGATGGGGCACAGATACGCAGTATTTT. The encoded protein is CASMGGWGTDTQYF.

The rearrangement joins TRBV2 to TRBJ1-4; tentatively, D is TRBD1 (5 bases). V lost 2 bases and J lost 3, with 7 bases in between. From germline, CDR1 is SNHLY and CDR2 FYNNEI. The CDR3 extends over 14 amino acids. CDR3 in amino acids: CASSEHRSNEKLFF. The CDR3, as DNA: TGTGCCAGCAGTGAACACAGGTCTAATGAAAAACTGTTTTTT.

The gene calls are TRBV5-6 and TRBJ2-7, with D uncertain. V lost 0 bases and J lost 2, with 9 bases in between. CDR3 size: 14 residues. Germline V gives CDR1 SGHDT, CDR2 YYEEEE. The CDR3 coding sequence is TGTGCCAGCAGCTTGGAAGGAGTAGCCTACGAGCAGTACTTC. Translation: CASSLEGVAYEQYF.

This chain links TRBV7-8 with TRBJ2-1; 9 positions match TRBD1. The CDR3 loop spans 17 amino acids. V lost 5 bases to trimming and J lost 2 bases; unmatched junction nucleotides: 10. The germline CDR1 and CDR2 sequences are SGHVS and FQNEAQ. DNA for the CDR3: TGTGCCAGCAGCCGATCGGCCCGGGACAGGGCCTACAATGAGCAGTTCTTC. It encodes CASSRSARDRAYNEQFF. Combining the CDR3 with reference TRBV7-8 and TRBJ2-1 gives the whole variable domain GAGVSQSPRYKVAKRGQDVALRCDPISGHVSLFWYQQALGQGPEFLTYFQNEAQLDKSGLPSDRFFAERPEGSVSTLKIQRTQQEDSAVYLCASSRSARDRAYNEQFFGPGTRLTVL.

The chain recombines TRBV3-1 (or the pseudogene TRBV3-2) with TRBJ2-6; 10 bases match TRBD1. With V trimmed by 4 bases and J by 0 bases, 9 bases remained unmatched. CDR3 size: 19 residues. CDR1 is LGHDT and CDR2 is YNNKEL in the germline V gene (reference sequence). This chain's CDR3 is CASSLRDRGALSGANVLTF. The CDR3, as DNA: TGTGCCAGCAGCCTTCGGGACAGGGGAGCCCTCTCTGGGGCCAACGTCCTGACTTTC.

This clone turned up a few times. The rearrangement joins TRBV2 to TRBJ1-1; 7 bases line up with TRBD1. The V gene end was trimmed by 4 bases and the J gene end by 5 bases; junction bases not matched to a gene: 4. Germline loops: CDR1 SNHLY, CDR2 FYNNEI. CDR3 length equals 13 residues. The CDR3 bases are TGTGCCAGCAGTGGACAGGGAAGGACTGAAGCTTTCTTT. It encodes CASSGQGRTEAFF.

The chain employs TRBV5-4 and TRBJ1-4; 8 bases match TRBD1. The CDR3 has 15 amino acids. V was pared by 3 bases and J by 0 bases, with 1 base of the junction left unmatched. Germline CDR1 is SGHNT and CDR2 is YYREEE (reference sequence). For the CDR3, the DNA is TGTGCCAGCAGCTCGGACAGGGCAACTAATGAAAAACTGTTTTTT. It specifies CASSSDRATNEKLFF.

J is TRBJ2-2 and V is TRBV5-5; 9 bases are shared with TRBD1. Germline CDR1 and CDR2: SGHKS and YYEKEE (reference sequence). The junction had 4 bases not matched to a gene; V was cut back by 0 bases and J by 1 base. CDR3 length equals 17 residues. CDR3 coding DNA: TGTGCCAGCAGCTTGGCCGCGGGACAGGGGAACACCGGGGAGCTGTTTTTT. Protein: CASSLAAGQGNTGELFF.

This clone was observed once. This rearrangement joins TRBV5-1 to TRBJ1-2; D is unresolved. V shed 2 bases and J shed 2 bases, with 7 bases lying between them. CDR1 and CDR2 from the germline V gene are SGHRS and YFSETQ. The CDR3 consists of 13 residues. CDR3 in amino acids: CASSFKRNYGYTF. The CDR3 coding sequence is TGCGCCAGCAGCTTCAAGAGGAACTATGGCTACACCTTC.

V and J are TRBV7-9 and TRBJ2-2, with D possibly TRBD2 on 5 matching bases. This CDR3 has 16 amino acids. Per the germline V gene, CDR1 is SEHNR and CDR2 is FQNEAQ (reference sequence). Trimming removed 2 bases from V and 0 bases from J, with 10 bases in between. CDR3 residues: CASSLLTRTNTGELFF. The CDR3 DNA follows: TGTGCCAGCAGCTTACTTACTAGAACGAACACCGGGGAGCTGTTTTTT. The entire variable domain, with the rest obtained from reference TRBV7-9 and TRBJ2-2, is as follows: DTGVSQNPRHKITKRGQNVTFRCDPISEHNRLYWYRQTLGQGPEFLTYFQNEAQLEKSRLLSDRFSAERPKGSFSTLEIQRTEQGDSAMYLCASSLLTRTNTGELFFGEGSRLTVL.

The rearrangement links TRBV6-2 or TRBV6-3 to TRBJ1-2; TRBD1 matches at 7 bases. The junction had 8 bases not matched to a gene; V was cut back by 4 bases and J by 3 bases. From germline, CDR1 is MNHEY and CDR2 SVGEGT. The CDR3 length is 15 residues. The DNA for the CDR3 is TGTGCCAGCAGTTCGAGGGACAGCAGATACTATGGCTACACCTTC. Residues: CASSSRDSRYYGYTF.

The V and J genes are TRBV7-2 and TRBJ1-5; 7 positions agree with TRBD1. This CDR3 region has 14 residues. Germline CDR1 reads SGHTA; CDR2 reads FQGNSA. V dropped 1 base and J dropped 9; count of bases not matched to a gene: 6. Written as DNA, the CDR3 is TGTGCCAGCAGCTTAGTGGAGGGGGCCTCGCCCCAGCATTTT. It codes for CASSLVEGASPQHF.

This sequence joins TRBV30 and TRBJ1-1; D gene unclear. V lost 0 bases and J lost 4, with 12 bases in between. The germline gives CDR1 GTSNPN, CDR2 SVGIG (reference sequence). CDR3 size: 14 residues. Here the CDR3 DNA reads TGTGCCTGGAGTGTACGCTCGGTTGGCACTGAAGCTTTCTTT. The encoded protein is CAWSVRSVGTEAFF.

V usage is TRBV27 and J usage is TRBJ2-1; TRBD2 agrees at 9 bases. The CDR3 sequence is 16 residues long. Germline V gene sequence: CDR1 MNHEY, CDR2 SMNVEV (reference sequence). The junction had 6 bases not matched to a gene; V was cut back by 6 bases and J by 0 bases. CDR3 DNA sequence: TGTGCCAGCAGCGCGCGGGGGGGCCTCTCCTACAATGAGCAGTTCTTC. Translating gives CASSARGGLSYNEQFF.

The chain is built from TRBV7-3 and TRBJ1-1; D might be TRBD1 (6 bases). The V and J ends lost 2 bases and 6 bases respectively, with 10 bases between them. In germline, CDR1 is SGHTA, CDR2 FQGTGA. The CDR3 totals 13 residues. CDR3: CASSLGRGAEAFF. The DNA for the CDR3 is TGTGCCAGCAGCTTAGGCAGGGGCGCTGAAGCTTTCTTT.

This clone has just a few counts. J is TRBJ1-2 and V is TRBV5-6; 7 bases agree with TRBD1. V gave up 4 bases and J gave up 2 bases; unmatched junction bases: 5. Germline V gives CDR1 SGHDT, CDR2 YYEEEE. The CDR3 is 14 amino acids. CDR3 in amino acids: CASSRDRKNYGYTF. The CDR3 DNA reads as TGTGCCAGCAGCCGGGACAGAAAAAACTATGGCTACACCTTC. Together with reference TRBV5-6 and TRBJ1-2, the CDR3 gives the full variable domain: DAGVTQSPTHLIKTRGQQVTLRCSPKSGHDTVSWYQQALGQGPQFIFQYYEEEERQRGNFPDRFSGHQFPNYSSELNVNALLLGDSALYLCASSRDRKNYGYTFGSGTRLTVV.